This T cell receptor (beta chain) was recorded in a study of blood T cell repertoires in COVID-19. Across the whole study: Whether acute or convalescent, the COVID-19 samples came from the United States, Italy and Spain. The analysed material was cDNA or gDNA that came from T cells, B-cell-depleted T cells, or PBMCs.

Authors' analysis steps: The assay estimated nucleated cells by amplifying reference gene primers. Generated by immunoSEQ multiplex PCR, the TCRdb table keeps only in-frame clones and is missing some. That table supplies the V and J calls and clone size; D and trimming were determined from the DNA. The sample includes over 110,000 clones, over 60% of them seen just once. Only a few counts were recorded for this clone. Germline assignment: CDR1 SNHLY and CDR2 FYNNEI. The trim removed 3 bases at V and 2 bases at J, leaving 3 bases unmatched. The CDR3 extends over 14 amino acids. The sample taken for sequencing was peripheral blood. The chain is built from TRBV2 and TRBJ2-7; 8 bases are a match to TRBD2. The sequence derives from an older man with acute or convalescent COVID-19. The chain's CDR3 is CASSEQRGPYEQYF. DNA for the CDR3: TGTGCCAGCAGTGAGCAGCGGGGGCCCTACGAGCAGTACTTC. The complete variable domain, with remaining parts taken from reference TRBV2 and TRBJ2-7, reads EPEVTQTPSHQVTQMGQEVILRCVPISNHLYFYWYRQILGQKVEFLVSFYNNEISEKSEIFDDQFSVERPDGSNFTLKIRSTKLEDSAMYFCASSEQRGPYEQYFGPGTRLTVT.